This T cell receptor (beta chain) was captured by sequencing in a study of CD8 T cells in Susac syndrome. Random hexamers were used to reverse transcribe an amount of about 0.45 to 1 ug RNA. TCRdb processed the immunoSEQ multiplex PCR reads anew with MiXCR; each CDR3 protein has one entry. The table includes 350,000 to 550,000 distinct CDR3 sequences, about 85% detected once. TEMRA cells were FACS-enriched, while CD8+ and CD4+ T cells were negatively isolated. V was clipped by 0 bases and J by 0 bases, with 7 bases between them. Germline V gene sequence: CDR1 SGDLS, CDR2 YYNGEE. This CDR3 region has 16 residues.

V gene TRBV9 combines with J gene TRBJ1-6; D call uncertain. The source is a human donor with multiple sclerosis. Sequenced input: CD8+ T cells from PBMCs. The CDR3: CASSVGPSSYNSPLHF. CDR3 nucleotides: TGTGCCAGCAGCGTAGGACCTAGCTCCTATAATTCACCCCTCCACTTT.